Listed here is a single T cell receptor (beta chain). Its antigen target is currently unknown. Nothing much larger sits one base from this clone, and base qualities are not available. This entry comes from a study of cytomegalovirus exposure and HLA in healthy donors (dated by TCRdb to the late 2010s). The study in broad terms: According to a later analysis, the approximately 130 validation repertoires were produced on the same platform as the roughly 600 repertoires of the first cohort. Along with the 666-subject first cohort, a separate validation cohort of about 110 different subjects was used. The study combined high-throughput TCR immunosequencing, statistical association of individual TCRs with disease status, and machine learning to predict cytomegalovirus infection status. The study aimed to test whether signatures of past pathogen exposure could be identified by cataloging public T cell receptors. Broad study findings and their caveats: While some public TCRs were present in many individuals, most TCR sequences turned up only very rarely across donors. In both the original and validation cohorts, the classifier was reported to diagnose cytomegalovirus status with high specificity and sensitivity. A later analysis lacked HLA typing for the validation cohort, so it scored co-occurrence in that cohort across all 120 or so repertoires. In vitro tests confirmed that a few of the cytomegalovirus-associated TCR beta chains recognize cytomegalovirus antigens. It was suggested by the authors that the approach could potentially be generalized to other disease states and immunological phenotypes. In the study, 150 to 200 TCR beta chains were listed as associated with cytomegalovirus. A later analysis found that TCRs clustered in the first cohort also tended to co-occur in the 100 to 150 validation repertoires, with approximately 94% of cluster scores above 0.

The donors were included in the validation cohort of some 120 subjects, a group kept apart from the approximately 700-subject first cohort. The CDR3 measures 14 amino acids from cysteine to phenylalanine. Only CDR3 DNA remains: 42 bases, in frame from the first base. V is cut back by 7 bases and J by 9 bases, with 8 bases in the junction unmatched. CDR1 MNHNS and CDR2 SASEGT are derived from the germline V gene. Libraries were prepared through the immunoSEQ multiplex PCR assay. The paper's processing steps were these. To diagnose cytomegalovirus status from the catalog of TCR beta chain sequences, a statistical classification framework was built. Entries here come from immuneACCESS through TCRdb and include only in-frame sequences with V and J called. Some clones fail to appear in such tables; in the studies checked, an unresolved V gene covers under half of the shortfall, and the cause of the remainder is unknown. For V, J and clone size, that table is used; D and trimming come from the DNA. In all, the sample holds about 180,000 clones, and roughly 89% of those were seen once. The top ten hold 1.4% of the sample.

Sequenced: PBMCs. The clonotype comes from a woman between 25 and 40 years old in good health and CMV-seronegative. The V and J segments used are TRBV6-1 and TRBJ1-6; 8 junctional bases match TRBD1. The nucleotide sequence is given as TGTGCCAGCACTAAGGACAGGGTGGGTTCACCCCTCCACTTT. Its protein reads: CASTKDRVGSPLHF.